This TCR beta chain stems from a study of T cell changes during pregnancy in multiple sclerosis. Deletions cut 1 base from V and 0 bases from J, with 10 bases between. This CDR3 has 16 residues. Germline CDR1 and CDR2: SGHTA and FQGNSA. This table comes from immunoSEQ multiplex PCR, and its TCRdb copy is limited to in-frame clones, with some not included. The sample consists of around 110,000 clones, about 90% of them appearing once. The sample was peripheral blood, taken before pregnancy. This chain links TRBV7-2 with TRBJ2-1; unclear D gene. This receptor was obtained from a female donor with multiple sclerosis, enrolled in a pregnancy study. CDR3 amino acids: CASSLGTPSSYNEQFF. In DNA, the CDR3 is TGTGCCAGCAGCTTAGGAACTCCGAGCTCCTACAATGAGCAGTTCTTC.